This entry lists 26 T cell receptor beta chains sequenced from one sample in a study of shared clonotypes between healthy human individuals. The data were produced by immunoSEQ multiplex PCR, yet TCRdb's version contains in-frame clones alone and is incomplete. The sample consists of some 2.1 million clones, about 95% of them appearing once. It was CD45RO-negative cells, positively selected for CCR7, that made up naive CD8 cells, with terminally differentiated effector memory CD45RA+ cells excluded. Sequenced sample: naive CD8+ T cells sorted from blood. Receptor source: a man aged 18 to 30 in good health.

This rearrangement joins TRBV2 to TRBJ2-7, with 8 bases aligning to TRBD1. CDR3 length: 15 amino acids. V dropped 0 bases and J dropped 2; count of bases not matched to a gene: 3. The V gene's germline CDR1 is SNHLY and CDR2 FYNNEI. The CDR3 spells CASSEAPTGAYEQYF. The CDR3 coding sequence is TGTGCCAGCAGTGAAGCGCCGACAGGGGCCTACGAGCAGTACTTC.

Worth noting for this clone: Different DNA sequences within this sample yield the same CDR3. In nucleotides, the CDR3 is TGCAGCGTTGAGGTTGCGGGCCGCTACAATGAGCAGTTCTTC. Its protein product is CSVEVAGRYNEQFF. The chain is built from TRBV29-1 and TRBJ2-1; tentatively, D is TRBD2 (5 bases). The CDR3 loop spans 14 amino acids. V was shortened by 3 bases and J by 3 bases, with 12 bases between the two germline ends. The germline gives CDR1 SQVTM, CDR2 ANQGSEA.

The gene calls are TRBV7-9 and TRBJ2-1; D call uncertain. V shed 4 bases and J shed 5 bases, with 6 bases lying between them. The CDR3 consists of 12 residues. Per germline, CDR1 SEHNR and CDR2 FQNEAQ (reference sequence). CDR3 sequence reads: CASSSLDNEQFF. CDR3 sequence (DNA): TGTGCCAGCAGCTCTTTGGACAATGAGCAGTTCTTC.

V usage is TRBV4-3 and J usage is TRBJ2-7; a weak D match, TRBD1 (6 bases). V was trimmed by 1 base and J by 4 bases, leaving 14 bases between them. CDR1 is LGHNA, CDR2 YSLEER, per germline. This CDR3 is 15 amino acids long. The CDR3 coding sequence is TGCGCCAGCAGCCAAGGGGGTGAAGGGGGTTACGAGCAGTACTTC. Its protein product is CASSQGGEGGYEQYF.

To note about this clone: The sample has other DNA sequences that encode this CDR3 too. The chain joins TRBV5-5 to TRBJ2-7; tentatively, D is TRBD2 (7 bases). V shed 0 bases and J shed 4 bases, with 11 bases lying between them. Looked up from germline, CDR1 is SGHKS and CDR2 is YYEKEE (reference sequence). The CDR3 is made up of 14 amino acids. The CDR3 protein is CASSLAGEGYEQYF. CDR3 nucleotides: TGTGCCAGCAGCTTGGCAGGGGAGGGTTACGAGCAGTACTTC.

This clone appeared a single time. V is TRBV10-3 and J is TRBJ2-6; D uncertain. Germline V gene lookup returns CDR1 ENHRY and CDR2 SYGVKD. This CDR3 is 14 amino acids long. Trimming left V 6 bases short and J 4 bases short, with 10 bases between. The CDR3, as DNA: TGTGCCATCAGCGATTCCGGGGGGGCCAACGTCCTGACTTTC. Its translation is CAISDSGGANVLTF.

The chain joins TRBV5-6 to TRBJ2-7, with D maybe TRBD2 (5 bases). V shed 1 base and J shed 3 bases, with 11 bases lying between them. The CDR3 spans 14 residues. Germline CDR1 SGHDT, CDR2 YYEEEE. CDR3 protein: CASSLRTGRYEQYF. The CDR3 DNA is TGTGCCAGCAGCTTGCGGACTGGACGCTACGAGCAGTACTTC. Combining the CDR3 with reference TRBV5-6 and TRBJ2-7 gives the whole variable domain DAGVTQSPTHLIKTRGQQVTLRCSPKSGHDTVSWYQQALGQGPQFIFQYYEEEERQRGNFPDRFSGHQFPNYSSELNVNALLLGDSALYLCASSLRTGRYEQYFGPGTRLTVT.

This clone was seen only once. This specimen includes other DNA sequences encoding the same CDR3. The rearrangement uses TRBV29-1 and TRBJ1-2; D not certain. The CDR3 has 11 residues. Trimming took off 6 bases at V and 5 bases at J, with 10 bases between the two ends. Germline V gene data show CDR1 as SQVTM and CDR2 as ANQGSEA. The CDR3 here is CSVEGRYGYTF. DNA of the CDR3: TGCAGCGTGGAGGGCCGGTATGGCTACACCTTC.

The chain joins TRBV30 to TRBJ2-5; D gene ambiguous. This CDR3 contains 11 residues. Trimming cost V 3 bases and J 9 bases, with 11 bases left between them. The germline CDR1 and CDR2 sequences are GTSNPN and SVGIG (reference sequence). CDR3 in DNA: TGTGCCTGGAGCCCTACTGGGCCCCAGTACTTC. Protein: CAWSPTGPQYF.

V gene TRBV21-1 combines with J gene TRBJ1-5; the table gives TRBD1 as D, unverified against the DNA. TRBV21-1 is a pseudogene. The CDR3 covers 18 residues. CDR3 sequence (DNA): TGTGCCAGCAGCAATTCTAGCCCACAGGGGTTAGGGAATCAGCCCCAGCATTTT. It specifies CASSNSSPQGLGNQPQHF.

The V call is TRBV18, the J call TRBJ2-3; 7 bases match TRBD2. Per the germline V gene, CDR1 is KGHSH and CDR2 is LQKENI. The CDR3 length is 14 residues. With V trimmed by 2 bases and J by 1 base, 0 bases remained unmatched. The chain's CDR3 is CASSPAGGTDTQYF. CDR3 nucleotides: TGTGCCAGCTCACCAGCGGGAGGCACAGATACGCAGTATTTT.

The V gene is TRBV19, the J gene TRBJ1-1, with a tentative D call TRBD1 (5 bases). This CDR3 contains 13 residues. Per germline, CDR1 LNHDA and CDR2 SQIVND (reference sequence). V lost 3 bases and J 4 bases, leaving 9 bases between the germline ends. CDR3 loop: CASSMGLLTEAFF. The CDR3 DNA follows: TGTGCCAGTAGTATGGGACTGCTCACTGAAGCTTTCTTT. The full variable domain, with the rest looked up from reference TRBV19 and TRBJ1-1, is DGGITQSPKYLFRKEGQNVTLSCEQNLNHDAMYWYRQDPGQGLRLIYYSQIVNDFQKGDIAEGYSVSREKKESFPLTVTSAQKNPTAFYLCASSMGLLTEAFFGQGTRLTVV.

The V and J genes are TRBV5-8 and TRBJ2-7, with TRBD1 matching 7 bases. The V and J ends lost 4 bases and 0 bases, in that order; junction bases with no gene match: 4. Looked up from germline, CDR1 is SGHTS and CDR2 is YDEGEE. The CDR3 length is 14 residues. Here the CDR3 DNA reads TGTGCCAGCAGCGTCCGGGACAGCTCCTACGAGCAGTACTTC. It translates to CASSVRDSSYEQYF.

The V call is TRBV4-3, the J call TRBJ2-7, with TRBD1 matching over 8 bases. The CDR3 covers 16 residues. Germline CDR1 reads LGHNA; CDR2 reads YSLEER. V lost 0 bases to trimming and J lost 4 bases; unmatched junction nucleotides: 8. The CDR3 DNA follows: TGCGCCAGCAGCCAAGATGCCAGGGGGCTTATTTACGAGCAGTACTTC. Protein product: CASSQDARGLIYEQYF.

To note about this clone: The sample carries other DNA sequences with the same CDR3. The V call is TRBV18, the J call TRBJ2-3; D is unresolved. CDR1 and CDR2 from the germline V gene are KGHSH and LQKENI. Trimming shortened V by 0 bases and J by 3 bases, and 4 bases separated the two germline ends. The CDR3 is 13 residues long. The CDR3 here is CASSPPGTDTQYF. The CDR3 DNA sequence: TGTGCCAGCTCACCACCGGGGACAGATACGCAGTATTTT.

The rearrangement joins TRBV27 to TRBJ1-1, with D unclear. This CDR3 spans 15 amino acids. Trimming took off 7 bases at V and 0 bases at J, with 15 bases between the two ends. CDR1 and CDR2 (germline): MNHEY, SMNVEV (reference sequence). The CDR3 DNA is TGTGCCAGCAAGGACCTAATGGATATGAACACTGAAGCTTTCTTT. This encodes CASKDLMDMNTEAFF.

The V call is TRBV6-5, the J call TRBJ2-7, with D uncertain. This CDR3 spans 14 amino acids. The germline V gene has CDR1 MNHEY and CDR2 SVGAGI. Trimming removed 0 bases from V and 5 bases from J, with 11 bases in between. This chain's CDR3 is CASSYSNPGDEQYF. The CDR3 nucleotides are TGTGCCAGCAGTTACTCAAATCCCGGAGACGAGCAGTACTTC.

J is TRBJ1-5 and V is TRBV27, with 7 bases matching TRBD1. With V trimmed by 4 bases and J by 7 bases, 13 bases remained unmatched. The CDR3 is made up of 16 amino acids. Germline CDR1 and CDR2: MNHEY and SMNVEV (reference sequence). CDR3 sequence reads: CASSSTGVNILQPQHF. The CDR3 bases are TGTGCCAGCAGTTCTACAGGGGTAAATATCTTACAGCCCCAGCATTTT.

This chain joins TRBV6-6 and TRBJ1-1; 9 bases map to TRBD1. The CDR3 contains 15 residues. CDR1 MNHNY and CDR2 SVGAGI come from the germline V gene (reference sequence). V gave up 5 bases and J gave up 3 bases; unmatched junction bases: 7. CDR3 sequence (DNA): TGTGCCAGCAGTCAGGACAGGGGATGGTACACTGAAGCTTTCTTT. It yields the protein CASSQDRGWYTEAFF.

This sequence joins TRBV16 and TRBJ1-5, with D unclear. Trimming removed 1 base from V and 3 bases from J, with 7 bases in between. Germline lookup yields CDR1 KGHSY and CDR2 FQNENV. The CDR3 sequence is 14 residues long. CDR3: CASSQWGNNQPQHF. CDR3 nucleotide sequence: TGTGCCAGCAGCCAATGGGGTAACAATCAGCCCCAGCATTTT.

Here the CDR3 reads CASSQEEQLQETQYF. The DNA for the CDR3 is TGTGCCAGCAGCCAAGAGGAGCAGCTGCAAGAGACCCAGTACTTC. V usage is TRBV4-2 and J usage is TRBJ2-5; the D is unclear. Germline V gene sequence: CDR1 LGHNA, CDR2 YNFKEQ. The CDR3 is 15 residues long. The V and J ends lost 0 bases and 2 bases respectively, with 10 bases between them.

The chain recombines TRBV27 with TRBJ2-7; 10 positions agree with TRBD1. The germline gives CDR1 MNHEY, CDR2 SMNVEV (reference sequence). The CDR3 length is 14 residues. Trimming removed 8 bases from V and 4 bases from J; junction bases left unmatched: 8. The CDR3 here is CASSDRGHLYEQYF. The CDR3 nucleotides read TGTGCCAGCTCCGACAGGGGGCATTTATACGAGCAGTACTTC.

The chain uses TRBV7-9 and TRBJ1-4, with D possibly being TRBD1 (5 bases). The CDR3 runs 17 residues. V lost 2 bases to trimming and J lost 8 bases, with 21 bases between them. The germline V gene encodes CDR1 SEHNR and CDR2 FQNEAQ (reference sequence). The CDR3 spells CASSLSDSFPLIEKLFF. DNA for the CDR3: TGTGCCAGCAGCTTATCCGACAGTTTTCCGCTTATCGAAAAACTGTTTTTT.

V is TRBV28 and J is TRBJ2-2, with a tentative D call TRBD1 (6 bases). V was clipped by 11 bases and J by 0 bases, with 13 bases between them. Germline CDR1 is MDHEN and CDR2 is SYDVKM. The CDR3 contains 14 residues. The CDR3 coding sequence is TGTGCCCACAGGGACGTAGCGAACACCGGGGAGCTGTTTTTT. As protein: CAHRDVANTGELFF.

The V gene is TRBV11-1, the J gene TRBJ2-5; the D is unclear. The CDR3 length is 13 residues. Germline values: CDR1 SGHAT, CDR2 FQDESV (reference sequence). The ends were cut back, 1 base at V and 5 bases at J, with 8 bases in the middle. As DNA, the CDR3 is TGTGCCAGCAGCTTAGAAGGAGTCGAGACCCAGTACTTC. Translating gives CASSLEGVETQYF.

Comments on this clone: Distinct nucleotide sequences in the sample also encode this CDR3. The V and J genes are TRBV11-2 and TRBJ2-7; no clear D. CDR3 size: 11 residues. CDR1 is SGHAT, CDR2 FQNNGV, per germline. Trimming took 6 bases from V and 3 from J, leaving 6 bases between them. CDR3 nucleotide sequence: TGTGCCAGCAGTCTAAACTACGAGCAGTACTTC. Residues: CASSLNYEQYF.